These 28 T cell receptor beta chains originate from one sample sequenced in a study of PD-L1 blockade in urothelial cancer. Measured with immunoSEQ multiplex PCR; TCRdb has only the in-frame clones, and not every one. The sample lists 30,000 to 35,000 clones, 65% to 90% occurring once. Sequences were derived from PBMCs, sampled around atezolizumab (anti-PD-L1) treatment. The receptors derive from a man aged 55 to 70 with urothelial cancer.

This chain joins TRBV18 and TRBJ2-1, with 7 bases identical to TRBD2. This CDR3 region has 13 residues. The V segment lost 6 bases and the J segment 12 bases; nucleotides outside the gene matches: 11. Germline V gives CDR1 KGHSH, CDR2 LQKENI. The CDR3 region is CASSRLGGRGQFF. For the CDR3, the DNA is TGTGCCAGCTCCCGCCTCGGTGGGAGGGGGCAGTTCTTC.

The rearrangement uses TRBV9 and TRBJ2-3; TRBD2 agrees at 14 bases. Trimming took 3 bases from V and 3 from J; bases not matched to a gene: 3. The germline gives CDR1 SGDLS, CDR2 YYNGEE. The CDR3 runs 16 residues. The DNA of the CDR3 is TGTGCCAGCAGCGGAAGACTAGCGGGGGGGACAGATACGCAGTATTTT. Protein: CASSGRLAGGTDTQYF. Full variable domain (rest looked up from reference TRBV9 and TRBJ2-3): DSGVTQTPKHLITATGQRVTLRCSPRSGDLSVYWYQQSLDQGLQFLIQYYNGEERAKGNILERFSAQQFPDLHSELNLSSLELGDSALYFCASSGRLAGGTDTQYFGPGTRLTVL.

The CDR3 coding sequence is TGTGCCAGCAGCTTCCGGCCAGCGGGTCGTAGCACAGATACGCAGTATTTT. Protein sequence: CASSFRPAGRSTDTQYF. The V and J genes are TRBV11-2 and TRBJ2-3, with D perhaps TRBD2 (6 bases). The CDR3 has 17 amino acids. Trimming removed 3 bases at V and 0 bases at J, with 16 bases between. Germline V gene sequence: CDR1 SGHAT, CDR2 FQNNGV.

The V gene is TRBV6-5, the J gene TRBJ1-6; 7 nucleotides line up with TRBD1. Germline assignment: CDR1 MNHEY and CDR2 SVGAGI. This CDR3 comprises 16 residues. The junction had 10 bases not matched to a gene; V was cut back by 1 base and J by 10 bases. CDR3 in amino acids: CASSYYLTGKNSPLHF. The DNA for the CDR3 is TGTGCCAGCAGTTACTACCTGACAGGGAAAAACTCACCCCTCCACTTT.

V and J are TRBV6-1 and TRBJ1-6, with a possible D match to TRBD1 (5 bases). Germline-derived CDR1 and CDR2 are MNHNS and SASEGT. V dropped 3 bases and J dropped 5 bases, with 5 bases sitting between them. This CDR3 is built from 13 residues. DNA for the CDR3: TGTGCCAGCAGTGAGGGGCATAATTCACCCCTCCACTTT. Its translation is CASSEGHNSPLHF.

The chain carries TRBV18 and TRBJ1-6; D may be TRBD1 (5 bases). Per germline, CDR1 KGHSH and CDR2 LQKENI. The germline V and J ends were trimmed by 3 bases and 7 bases, with 10 bases remaining between them. The length of the CDR3 is 14 residues. The CDR3 coding sequence is TGTGCCAGCTCACCTGGGAAGGGGAATTCACCCCTCCACTTT. Translated, it gives CASSPGKGNSPLHF.

This clone has just a few counts. The gene calls are TRBV6-1 and TRBJ1-5; D perhaps matches TRBD1 (5 bases). Germline CDR1 is MNHNS and CDR2 is SASEGT. The V and J ends lost 4 bases and 0 bases respectively, with 16 bases between them. There are 17 residues in the CDR3. The CDR3 loop reads CASSGAPGDYSNQPQHF. DNA for the CDR3: TGTGCCAGCAGTGGCGCCCCCGGGGACTATAGCAATCAGCCCCAGCATTTT.

This clone was counted a single time. The chain uses TRBV5-4 and TRBJ2-2; 7 nucleotides align to TRBD2. The CDR3 length is 14 residues. Per the germline V gene, CDR1 is SGHNT and CDR2 is YYREEE (reference sequence). With V trimmed by 1 base and J by 3 bases, 0 bases remained unmatched. Written as DNA, the CDR3 is TGTGCCAGCAGCTTGCGGGGGGACACCGGGGAGCTGTTTTTT. This codes for CASSLRGDTGELFF.

This clone turned up a few times. The rearrangement links TRBV11-3 to TRBJ2-7; a possible D gene is TRBD1 (6 bases). The germline V gene encodes CDR1 SGHNT and CDR2 YENEEA. The CDR3 loop spans 14 amino acids. Deletions cut 5 bases from V and 2 bases from J, with 13 bases between. In DNA form, the CDR3 reads TGTGCCAGCAGCCCAGGACAGAGTACCTACGAGCAGTACTTC. Residues: CASSPGQSTYEQYF. Together with reference TRBV11-3 and TRBJ2-7, the CDR3 gives the full variable domain: EAGVVQSPRYKIIEKKQPVAFWCNPISGHNTLYWYLQNLGQGPELLIRYENEEAVDDSQLPKDRFSAERLKGVDSTLKIQPAELGDSAVYLCASSPGQSTYEQYFGPGTRLTVT.

The chain combines TRBV30 with TRBJ2-7; D may be TRBD2 (6 bases). The germline CDR1 and CDR2 sequences are GTSNPN and SVGIG (reference sequence). The germline V and J ends were trimmed by 2 bases and 7 bases, with 15 bases remaining between them. The CDR3 length is 13 residues. CDR3 residues: CAWSIAVVREQYF. In DNA, the CDR3 is TGTGCCTGGAGTATAGCGGTCGTACGGGAGCAGTACTTC.

This chain connects TRBV28 to TRBJ2-7; possibly TRBD1 for D (6 bases). Per germline, CDR1 MDHEN and CDR2 SYDVKM. Trimming took 4 bases from V and 3 from J, leaving 10 bases between them. The CDR3 consists of 13 residues. The chain's CDR3 is CASSSGVFYEQYF. CDR3 DNA: TGTGCCAGCAGTTCAGGGGTCTTCTACGAGCAGTACTTC.

The chain combines TRBV25-1 with TRBJ2-5, with 10 bases identical to TRBD2. Germline CDR1 and CDR2: MGHDK and SYGVNS. This CDR3 contains 18 residues. After removal of 0 bases from V and 6 bases from J, the junction contained 13 bases not matched to a gene. The CDR3 DNA is TGTGCCAGCAGTGAATATCGGGCGGGGCTAGCGGGGGTGCAGACCCAGTACTTC. Translating it yields CASSEYRAGLAGVQTQYF. Variable domain in full (rest from reference TRBV25-1 and TRBJ2-5): EADIYQTPRYLVIGTGKKITLECSQTMGHDKMYWYQQDPGMELHLIHYSYGVNSTEKGDLSSESTVSRIRTEHFPLTLESARPSHTSQYLCASSEYRAGLAGVQTQYFGPGTRLLVL.

This chain joins TRBV6-5 and TRBJ2-5, with 7 bases identical to TRBD2. Germline CDR1 is MNHEY and CDR2 is SVGAGI. The CDR3 runs 14 residues. The junction had 8 bases not matched to a gene; V was cut back by 6 bases and J by 4 bases. The CDR3 region has the DNA TGTGCCAGCAGACCATTCGGGACTACAGAGACCCAGTACTTC. It codes for CASRPFGTTETQYF.

Worth noting for this clone: Other DNA sequences within the sample encode an identical CDR3. The chain is built from TRBV28 and TRBJ1-2; a weak D match, TRBD1 (6 bases). The CDR3 has 16 amino acids. V lost 4 bases and J 3 bases, leaving 18 bases between the germline ends. The germline V gene encodes CDR1 MDHEN and CDR2 SYDVKM. Here the CDR3 reads CASSWGQQGLDYGYTF. Here the CDR3 DNA reads TGTGCCAGCAGTTGGGGCCAGCAGGGGTTGGACTATGGCTACACCTTC.

This clone has a handful of counts. The chain recombines TRBV5-4 with TRBJ2-2, with 13 bases that match TRBD2. The germline V gene has CDR1 SGHNT and CDR2 YYREEE (reference sequence). Trimming removed 6 bases from V and 7 bases from J; junction bases left unmatched: 6. The CDR3 is 15 residues long. CDR3 nucleotide sequence: TGTGCCAGCACTGGGACTAGCGGGATGAACGGGGAGCTGTTTTTT. Translated, it gives CASTGTSGMNGELFF.

In this sample, this clone turned up a few times. The V and J genes are TRBV11-2 and TRBJ2-5; TRBD2 is a possible D gene (7 bases). In germline, CDR1 is SGHAT, CDR2 FQNNGV. The CDR3 is 13 residues long. The V and J ends lost 5 bases and 3 bases respectively, with 10 bases between them. In DNA form, the CDR3 reads TGTGCCAGCAGCCAGGGGAGGGAAGAGACCCAGTACTTC. Translated, it gives CASSQGREETQYF.

This clone is a singleton in its sample. CDR3 nucleotides: TGTGCCAGCAGCAACATTCGACAGCTTAACACTGAAGCTTTCTTT. This encodes CASSNIRQLNTEAFF. The genes are TRBV5-6 and TRBJ1-1, with a weak D call TRBD1 (5 bases). CDR1 is SGHDT, CDR2 YYEEEE, per germline. Trimming removed 4 bases from V and 2 bases from J, with 15 bases in between. The CDR3 contains 15 residues.

The rearrangement joins TRBV18 to TRBJ1-5; D not certain. Germline-derived CDR1 and CDR2 are KGHSH and LQKENI. The CDR3 consists of 16 residues. The germline V and J ends were trimmed by 6 bases and 1 base, with 16 bases remaining between them. The DNA of the CDR3 is TGTGCCAGCTCCCCTGGGAGGGCGGGAAGCAATCAGCCCCAGCATTTT. This codes for CASSPGRAGSNQPQHF.

This chain joins TRBV27 and TRBJ1-2; D is unclear. The germline V and J ends were trimmed by 4 bases and 8 bases, with 14 bases remaining between them. Germline CDR1 is MNHEY and CDR2 is SMNVEV (reference sequence). The CDR3 contains 13 residues. The CDR3, as DNA: TGTGCCAGCAGTTATAGGGTCCGGGAAGGCTACACCTTC. This gives the protein CASSYRVREGYTF.

This rearrangement joins TRBV10-3 to TRBJ2-3; D possibly corresponds to TRBD2 (6 bases). The length of the CDR3 is 15 residues. The V end lost 6 bases, the J end lost 0 bases, and 13 bases lay between the germline ends. CDR1 and CDR2 from the germline V gene are ENHRY and SYGVKD. Here the CDR3 reads CAISPGAPSTDTQYF. The CDR3 DNA sequence: TGTGCCATCAGCCCGGGAGCCCCTAGCACAGATACGCAGTATTTT.

This chain links TRBV7-2 with TRBJ1-4; no clear D gene. Germline V gives CDR1 SGHTA, CDR2 FQGNSA. This CDR3 comprises 14 residues. Trimming stripped 5 bases from V and 4 bases from J, with 11 bases between. For the CDR3, the DNA is TGTGCCAGCAGCCGGACTACCCTTAATGAAAAACTGTTTTTT. Translating gives CASSRTTLNEKLFF.

The V and J genes are TRBV28 and TRBJ2-1; 9 bases match TRBD2. The length of the CDR3 is 18 residues. J lost 3 bases, V lost 3 bases, and 12 bases had no gene match. The V gene's germline CDR1 is MDHEN and CDR2 SYDVKM. CDR3 in DNA: TGTGCCAGCAGTTTCCGCTTATTAGCGGGAGTTTTCTACAATGAGCAGTTCTTC. This codes for CASSFRLLAGVFYNEQFF.

The chain recombines TRBV2 with TRBJ2-1, with D possibly matching TRBD2 (7 bases). CDR1 is SNHLY, CDR2 FYNNEI, per germline. Trimming removed 4 bases from V and 8 bases from J, with 15 bases in between. The CDR3 has 14 amino acids. CDR3 residues: CASSGGGLGDEQFF. DNA of the CDR3: TGTGCCAGCAGTGGGGGGGGGCTGGGGGATGAGCAGTTCTTC.

This clone was counted only a few times. The V call is TRBV11-2, the J call TRBJ2-5; TRBD2 might be the D (5 bases). CDR3 size: 15 residues. The germline gives CDR1 SGHAT, CDR2 FQNNGV. Trimming took off 4 bases at V and 5 bases at J, with 17 bases between the two ends. The CDR3 coding sequence is TGTGCCAGCAGCTCTCCGGGCCCCCGAGGGGAGACCCAGTACTTC. It is translated as CASSSPGPRGETQYF.

Only a few counts were recorded for this clone. The chain joins TRBV2 to TRBJ1-6; 8 bases fit TRBD1. After removal of 2 bases from V and 5 bases from J, the junction contained 5 bases not matched to a gene. The CDR3 length is 16 residues. The germline CDR1 and CDR2 sequences are SNHLY and FYNNEI. The CDR3 region has the DNA TGTGCCAGCAGTGAAAGGAGGGACAGGAATAATTCACCCCTCCACTTT. Amino acids: CASSERRDRNNSPLHF.

V is TRBV29-1 and J is TRBJ2-5, with D maybe TRBD1 (5 bases). Germline lookup yields CDR1 SQVTM and CDR2 ANQGSEA. CDR3 length equals 12 residues. The ends were cut back, 4 bases at V and 5 bases at J, with 11 bases in the middle. The CDR3 coding sequence is TGCAGCGTTGGCCAGGGTTGGGAGACCCAGTACTTC. Translating gives CSVGQGWETQYF. Variable domain in full (rest from reference TRBV29-1 and TRBJ2-5): SAVISQKPSRDICQRGTSLTIQCQVDSQVTMMFWYRQQPGQSLTLIATANQGSEATYESGFVIDKFPISRPNLTFSTLTVSNMSPEDSSIYLCSVGQGWETQYFGPGTRLLVL.

The chain combines TRBV29-1 with TRBJ2-1; 9 bases match TRBD1. The CDR3 runs 14 residues. The germline gives CDR1 SQVTM, CDR2 ANQGSEA. V dropped 2 bases and J dropped 5; count of bases not matched to a gene: 4. This CDR3 is CSVEPGTGNNEQFF. CDR3 DNA: TGCAGCGTTGAACCCGGGACAGGGAACAATGAGCAGTTCTTC.

The chain recombines TRBV10-2 with TRBJ2-5, with D possibly being TRBD2 (6 bases). V was pared by 6 bases and J by 2 bases, with 13 bases between. CDR3 length equals 14 residues. The germline CDR1 and CDR2 sequences are WSHSY and SAAADI. The DNA of the CDR3 is TGCGCCAGCAGGGAGGGGCTGAGACAAGAGACCCAGTACTTC. Its protein is CASREGLRQETQYF.